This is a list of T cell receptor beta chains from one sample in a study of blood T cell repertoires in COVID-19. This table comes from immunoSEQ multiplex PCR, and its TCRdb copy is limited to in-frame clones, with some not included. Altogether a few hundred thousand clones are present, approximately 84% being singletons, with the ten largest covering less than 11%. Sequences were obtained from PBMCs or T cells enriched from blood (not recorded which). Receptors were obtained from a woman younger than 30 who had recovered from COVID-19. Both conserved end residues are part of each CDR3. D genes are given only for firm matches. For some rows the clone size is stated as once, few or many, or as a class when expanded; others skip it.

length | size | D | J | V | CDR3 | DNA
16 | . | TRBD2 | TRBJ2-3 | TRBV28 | CASSTHLAGGPDTQYF | TGTGCCAGCAGTACCCACCTAGCGGGAGGGCCAGATACGCAGTATTTT
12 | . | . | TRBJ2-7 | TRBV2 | CASRGAGTRQYF | TGTGCCAGCCGGGGGGCGGGTACGAGGCAGTACTTC
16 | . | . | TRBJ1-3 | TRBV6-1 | CASSELYGGTGNTIYF | TGTGCCAGCAGTGAACTCTACGGAGGGACTGGAAACACCATATATTTT
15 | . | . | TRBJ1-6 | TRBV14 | CASSQDRETDSPLHF | TGTGCCAGCAGCCAAGACAGGGAAACAGATTCACCCCTCCACTTT
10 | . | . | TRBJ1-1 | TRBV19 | CASRLTEAFF | TGTGCCAGTAGGTTAACTGAAGCTTTCTTT
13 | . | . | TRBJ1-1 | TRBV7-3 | CASSSQTATEAFF | TGTGCCAGCAGCTCACAGACAGCTACTGAAGCTTTCTTT
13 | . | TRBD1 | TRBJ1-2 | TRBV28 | CASSPDRISGYTF | TGTGCCAGCAGCCCGGACAGGATCTCTGGCTACACCTTC
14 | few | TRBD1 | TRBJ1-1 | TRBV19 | CASNTGGGRTEAFF | TGTGCCAGTAACACCGGAGGGGGCAGGACTGAAGCTTTCTTT
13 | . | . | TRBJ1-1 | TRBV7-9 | CASSIYGAGMAFF | TGTGCCAGCAGCATCTATGGGGCAGGGATGGCTTTCTTT
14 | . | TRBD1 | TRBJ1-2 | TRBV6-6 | CASSLRQGNYGYTF | TGTGCCAGCAGTCTCCGACAGGGCAACTATGGCTACACCTTC
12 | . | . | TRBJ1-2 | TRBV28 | CASSLQLYGYTF | TGTGCCAGCAGTCTTCAACTCTATGGCTACACCTTC
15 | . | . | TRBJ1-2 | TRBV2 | CASSEGQLLSYGYTF | TGTGCCAGCAGTGAAGGACAGTTACTATCCTATGGCTACACCTTC
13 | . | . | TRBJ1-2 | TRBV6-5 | CASDPPGANGYTF | TGTGCCAGCGACCCCCCAGGGGCGAATGGCTACACCTTC
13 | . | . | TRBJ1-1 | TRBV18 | CASSDTGNTEAFF | TGTGCCAGCTCAGATACAGGGAACACTGAAGCTTTCTTT
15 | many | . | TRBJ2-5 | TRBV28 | CASSLGGLYQETQYF | TGTGCCAGCAGTTTAGGAGGGCTGTACCAAGAGACCCAGTACTTC
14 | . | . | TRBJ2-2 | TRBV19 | CASSIIGETGELFF | TGTGCCAGTAGTATAATTGGGGAGACCGGGGAGCTGTTTTTT
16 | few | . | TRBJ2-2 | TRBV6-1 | CASSDNSAVNTGELFF | TGTGCCAGCAGTGATAATAGTGCCGTGAACACCGGGGAGCTGTTTTTT
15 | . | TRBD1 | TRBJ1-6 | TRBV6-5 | CASSSTGEDNSPLHF | TGTGCCAGCAGTTCGACAGGGGAAGATAATTCACCCCTCCACTTT